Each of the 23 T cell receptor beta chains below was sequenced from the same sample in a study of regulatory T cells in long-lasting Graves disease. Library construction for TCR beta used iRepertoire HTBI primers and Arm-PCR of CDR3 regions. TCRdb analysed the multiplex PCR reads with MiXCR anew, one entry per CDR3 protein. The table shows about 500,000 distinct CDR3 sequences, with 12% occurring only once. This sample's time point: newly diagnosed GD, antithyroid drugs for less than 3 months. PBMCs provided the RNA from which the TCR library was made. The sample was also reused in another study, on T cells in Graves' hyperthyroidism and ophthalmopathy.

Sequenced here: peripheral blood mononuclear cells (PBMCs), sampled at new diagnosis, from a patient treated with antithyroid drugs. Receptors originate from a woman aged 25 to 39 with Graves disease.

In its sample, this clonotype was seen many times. CDR3 nucleotides: TGTGCCTGGAGCCACCGGATGGGCTACACCTTC. It specifies CAWSHRMGYTF. The chain has TRBV30 and TRBJ1-2; D is unclear. Trimming took 3 bases from V and 8 from J, leaving 10 bases between them. CDR1 and CDR2 (germline): GTSNPN, SVGIG (reference sequence). There are 11 residues in the CDR3.

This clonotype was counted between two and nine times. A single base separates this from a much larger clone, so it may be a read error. The CDR3 coding sequence is TGTGCCAGCACCTTGCCCGCGGGGGGCTTAAGCTCCTACAATGAGCGGTTCTTC. It specifies CASTLPAGGLSSYNERFF. The chain has TRBV6-1 and TRBJ2-1; 8 nucleotides line up with TRBD2. This CDR3 has 18 residues. Germline V gives CDR1 MNHNS, CDR2 SASEGT.

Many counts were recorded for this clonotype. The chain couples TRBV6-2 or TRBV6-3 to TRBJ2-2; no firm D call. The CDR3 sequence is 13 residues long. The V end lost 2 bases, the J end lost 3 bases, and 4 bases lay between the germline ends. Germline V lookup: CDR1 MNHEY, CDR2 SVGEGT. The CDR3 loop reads CASSYRDTGELFF. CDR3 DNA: TGTGCCAGCAGTTACAGGGACACCGGGGAGCTGTTTTTT.

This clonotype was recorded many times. CDR3: CSARDLYSGYNSPLHF. As DNA, the CDR3 is TGCAGTGCTAGAGACCTTTATAGCGGGTATAATTCACCCCTCCACTTT. The chain is built from TRBV20-1 and TRBJ1-6, with D uncertain. This CDR3 is 16 amino acids long. V lost 0 bases and J lost 4, with 13 bases in between. Germline assignment: CDR1 DFQATT and CDR2 SNEGSKA (reference sequence).

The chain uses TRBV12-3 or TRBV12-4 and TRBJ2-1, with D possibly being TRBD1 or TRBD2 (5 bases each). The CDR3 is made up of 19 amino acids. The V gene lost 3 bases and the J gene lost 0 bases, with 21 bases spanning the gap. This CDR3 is CASSLRGASQRSSYNEQFF. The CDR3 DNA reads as TGTGCCAGCAGTTTGAGAGGGGCATCGCAAAGGAGCTCCTACAATGAGCAGTTCTTC.

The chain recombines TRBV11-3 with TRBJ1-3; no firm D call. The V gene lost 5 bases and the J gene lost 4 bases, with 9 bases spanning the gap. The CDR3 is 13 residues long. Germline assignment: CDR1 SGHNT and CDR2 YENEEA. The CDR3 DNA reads TGTGCCAGCAGCGATGATGGGGGAAACACCATATATTTT. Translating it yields CASSDDGGNTIYF.

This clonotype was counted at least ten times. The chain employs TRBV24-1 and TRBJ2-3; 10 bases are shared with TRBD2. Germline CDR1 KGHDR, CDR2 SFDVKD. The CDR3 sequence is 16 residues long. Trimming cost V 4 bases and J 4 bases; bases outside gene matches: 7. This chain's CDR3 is CATSDPVAGGADTQYF. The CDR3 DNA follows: TGTGCCACCAGTGACCCCGTAGCGGGAGGCGCAGATACGCAGTATTTT.

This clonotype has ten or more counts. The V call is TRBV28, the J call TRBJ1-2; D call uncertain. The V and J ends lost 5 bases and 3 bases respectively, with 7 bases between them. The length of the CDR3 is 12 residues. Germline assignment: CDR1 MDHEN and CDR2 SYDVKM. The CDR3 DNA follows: TGTGCCAGCAGTCCACACTACTATGGCTACACCTTC. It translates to CASSPHYYGYTF.

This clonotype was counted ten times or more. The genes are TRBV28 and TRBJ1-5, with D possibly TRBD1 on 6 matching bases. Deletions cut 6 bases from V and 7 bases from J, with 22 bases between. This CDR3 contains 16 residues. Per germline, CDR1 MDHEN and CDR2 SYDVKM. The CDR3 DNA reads TGTGCCAGCAGGTCCGACACAGGGAAAGGAGGCCAGCCCCAGCATTTT. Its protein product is CASRSDTGKGGQPQHF.

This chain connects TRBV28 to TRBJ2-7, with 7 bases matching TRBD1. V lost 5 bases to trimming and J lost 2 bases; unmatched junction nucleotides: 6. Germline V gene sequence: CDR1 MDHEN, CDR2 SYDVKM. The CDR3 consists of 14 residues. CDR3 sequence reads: CASSPGGTTYEQYF. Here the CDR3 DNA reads TGTGCCAGCAGTCCAGGGGGTACGACCTACGAGCAGTACTTC.

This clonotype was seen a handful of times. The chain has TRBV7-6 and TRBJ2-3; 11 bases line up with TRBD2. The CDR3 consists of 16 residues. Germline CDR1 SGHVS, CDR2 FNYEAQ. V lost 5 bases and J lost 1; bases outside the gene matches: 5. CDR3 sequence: CASSTLSGRGTDTQYF. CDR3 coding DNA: TGTGCCAGCAGCACCCTTAGCGGGAGGGGCACAGATACGCAGTATTTT.

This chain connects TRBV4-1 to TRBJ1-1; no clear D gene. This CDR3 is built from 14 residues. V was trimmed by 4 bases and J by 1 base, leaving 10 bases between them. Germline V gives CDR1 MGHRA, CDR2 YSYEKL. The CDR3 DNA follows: TGCGCCAGCAGCCGGGCCCCGACGAACACTGAAGCTTTCTTT. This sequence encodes CASSRAPTNTEAFF.

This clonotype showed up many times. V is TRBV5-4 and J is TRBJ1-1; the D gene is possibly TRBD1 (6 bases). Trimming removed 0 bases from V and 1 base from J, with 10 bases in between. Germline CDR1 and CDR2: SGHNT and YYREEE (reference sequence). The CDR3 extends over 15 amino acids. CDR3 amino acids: CASSLARTANTEAFF. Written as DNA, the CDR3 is TGTGCCAGCAGCTTGGCCCGGACAGCGAACACTGAAGCTTTCTTT.

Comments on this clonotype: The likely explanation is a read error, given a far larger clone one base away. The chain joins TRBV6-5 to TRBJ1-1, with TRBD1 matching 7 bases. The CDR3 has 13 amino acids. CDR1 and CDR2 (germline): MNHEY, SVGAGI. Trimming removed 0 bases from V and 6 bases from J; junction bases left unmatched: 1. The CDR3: CASSYSRGAEAFF. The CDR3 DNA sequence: TGTGCCAGCAGTTACTCCAGGGGGGCTGAAGCTTTCTTT.

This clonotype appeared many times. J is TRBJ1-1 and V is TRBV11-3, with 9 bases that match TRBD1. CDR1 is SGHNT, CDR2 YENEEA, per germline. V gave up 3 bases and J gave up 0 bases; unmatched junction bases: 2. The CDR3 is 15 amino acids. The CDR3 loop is CASSLGQGLNTEAFF. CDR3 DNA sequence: TGTGCCAGCAGCTTGGGACAGGGCTTGAACACTGAAGCTTTCTTT.

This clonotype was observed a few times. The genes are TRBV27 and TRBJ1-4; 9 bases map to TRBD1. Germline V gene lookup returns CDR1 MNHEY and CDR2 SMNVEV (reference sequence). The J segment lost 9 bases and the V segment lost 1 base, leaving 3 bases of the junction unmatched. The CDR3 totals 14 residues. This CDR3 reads CASSLFGQGKKLFF. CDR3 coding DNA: TGTGCCAGCAGTTTATTCGGACAGGGGAAAAAACTGTTTTTT. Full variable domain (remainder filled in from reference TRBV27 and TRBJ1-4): EAQVTQNPRYLITVTGKKLTVTCSQNMNHEYMSWYRQDPGLGLRQIYYSMNVEVTDKGDVPEGYKVSRKEKRNFPLILESPSPNQTSLYFCASSLFGQGKKLFFGSGTQLSVL.

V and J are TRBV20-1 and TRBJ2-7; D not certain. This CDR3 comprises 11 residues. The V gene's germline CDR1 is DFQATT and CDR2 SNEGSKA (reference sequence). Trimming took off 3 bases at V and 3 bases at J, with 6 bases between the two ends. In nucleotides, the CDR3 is TGCAGTGCTAGTTCCCACTACGAGCAGTACTTC. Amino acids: CSASSHYEQYF.

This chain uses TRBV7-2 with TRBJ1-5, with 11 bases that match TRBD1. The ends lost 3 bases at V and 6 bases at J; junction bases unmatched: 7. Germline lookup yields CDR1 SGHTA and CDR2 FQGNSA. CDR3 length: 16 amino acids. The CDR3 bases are TGTGCCAGCAGCTTTGGCGGGACAGGGGGGCCTCAGCCCCAGCATTTT. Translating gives CASSFGGTGGPQPQHF.

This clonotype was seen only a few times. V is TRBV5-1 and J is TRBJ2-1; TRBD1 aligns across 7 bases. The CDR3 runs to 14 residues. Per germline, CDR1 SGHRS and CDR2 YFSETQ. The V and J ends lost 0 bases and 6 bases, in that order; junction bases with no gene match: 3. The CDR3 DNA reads TGCGCCAGCAGCTTGGCTACAGGGGCCAATGAGCAGTTCTTC. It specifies CASSLATGANEQFF.

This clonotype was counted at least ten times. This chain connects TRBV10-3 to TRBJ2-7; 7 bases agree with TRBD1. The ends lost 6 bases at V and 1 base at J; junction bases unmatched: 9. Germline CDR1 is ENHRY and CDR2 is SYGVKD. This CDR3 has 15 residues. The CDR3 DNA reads TGTGCCATCAGCCCTAGACAGGGCCAATCCTACGAGCAGTACTTC. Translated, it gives CAISPRQGQSYEQYF.

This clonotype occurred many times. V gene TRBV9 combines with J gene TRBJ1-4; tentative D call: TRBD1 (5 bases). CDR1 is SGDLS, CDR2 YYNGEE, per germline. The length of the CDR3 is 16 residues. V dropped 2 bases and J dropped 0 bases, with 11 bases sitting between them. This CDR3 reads CASSVGTGSTNEKLFF. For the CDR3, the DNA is TGTGCCAGCAGCGTGGGTACAGGATCAACTAATGAAAAACTGTTTTTT.

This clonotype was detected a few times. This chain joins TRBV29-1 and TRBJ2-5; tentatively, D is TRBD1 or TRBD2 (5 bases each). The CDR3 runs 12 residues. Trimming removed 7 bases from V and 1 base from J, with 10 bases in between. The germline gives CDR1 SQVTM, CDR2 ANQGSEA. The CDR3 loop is CSGGPLQETQYF. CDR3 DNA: TGCAGCGGGGGACCGCTCCAAGAGACCCAGTACTTC.

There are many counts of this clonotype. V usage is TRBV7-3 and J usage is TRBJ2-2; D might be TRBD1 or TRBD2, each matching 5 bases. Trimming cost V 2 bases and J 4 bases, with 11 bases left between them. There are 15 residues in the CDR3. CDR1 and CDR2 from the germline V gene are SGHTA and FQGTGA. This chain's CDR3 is CASSLRPGPTGELFF. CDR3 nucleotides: TGTGCCAGCAGCTTACGTCCGGGACCCACCGGGGAGCTGTTTTTT.